This T cell receptor (beta chain) is drawn from a study of blood T cell repertoires in COVID-19. Original processing methods: Using reference gene primer amplification, nucleated cell counts were estimated. Generated by immunoSEQ multiplex PCR, the TCRdb table keeps only in-frame clones and is missing some. V and J calls plus clone size are reproduced from that table; the DNA served to infer D and trimming. This table holds 150,000 or so clones, roughly 85% found once. The CDR3 extends over 17 amino acids. After removal of 2 bases from V and 3 bases from J, the junction contained 11 bases not matched to a gene. Germline CDR1 reads LGHDT; CDR2 reads YNNKEL (reference sequence).

The clonotype comes from a human donor with acute or convalescent COVID-19. The donor label of this sample is uncertain. The sample consisted of peripheral blood. V usage is TRBV3-1 (or the pseudogene TRBV3-2) and J usage is TRBJ1-2; TRBD1 aligns across 8 bases. The DNA for the CDR3 is TGTGCCAGCAGCCAACCGCCCTCAACGACAGGGGACTATGGCTACACCTTC. This encodes CASSQPPSTTGDYGYTF.